This T cell receptor (beta chain) was recovered during a study of T cell responses to AZD1222 COVID-19 vaccine. Sequencing used immunoSEQ multiplex PCR; TCRdb keeps in-frame clones, though not all of them. This table holds 150,000 to 200,000 clones, approximately 94% found once. The sample in question was peripheral blood, obtained 28 days after the second AZD1222 dose. This TCR derives from an adult who received the AZD1222 COVID-19 vaccine.

The CDR3 coding sequence is TGTGCCATTCATGGTAGACTCGAGCAGTACTTC. Translating it yields CAIHGRLEQYF. The J gene is TRBJ2-7, the V gene TRBV2; D unresolved. The V and J ends lost 10 bases and 6 bases respectively, with 13 bases between them. CDR1 is SNHLY and CDR2 is FYNNEI in the germline V gene. There are 11 residues in the CDR3.